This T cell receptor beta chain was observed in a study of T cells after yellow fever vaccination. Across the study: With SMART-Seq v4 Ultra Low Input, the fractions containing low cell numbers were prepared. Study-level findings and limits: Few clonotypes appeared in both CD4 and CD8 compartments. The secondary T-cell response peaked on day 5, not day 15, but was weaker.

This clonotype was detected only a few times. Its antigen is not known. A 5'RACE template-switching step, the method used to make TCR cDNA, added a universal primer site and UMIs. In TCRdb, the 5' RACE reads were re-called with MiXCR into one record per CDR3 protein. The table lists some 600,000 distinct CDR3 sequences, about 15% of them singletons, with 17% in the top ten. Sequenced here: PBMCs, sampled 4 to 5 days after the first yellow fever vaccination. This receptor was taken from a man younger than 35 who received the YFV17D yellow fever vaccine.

The chain's CDR3 is CASTQLRGVTNEQFF. The CDR3 coding sequence is TGTGCCAGCACCCAACTCAGGGGGGTTACCAATGAGCAGTTCTTC. The gene calls are TRBV7-9 and TRBJ2-1, with a weak D call TRBD1 (7 bases). Germline lookup yields CDR1 SEHNR and CDR2 FQNEAQ (reference sequence). The CDR3 has 15 amino acids. The ends were cut back, 7 bases at V and 6 bases at J, with 19 bases in the middle.